This record looks at one T cell receptor beta chain sequence and its context. Germline CDR1 and CDR2: MNHNS and SASEGT. The CDR3 consists of 17 residues. Trimming pared 5 bases from V and 1 base from J, leaving 18 bases between. This record comes from a study of tumor-infiltrating lymphocytes in oesophageal squamous cell carcinoma. TCRdb analysed the PCR reads with MiXCR anew, one entry per CDR3 protein. Of approximately 12,000 distinct CDR3 sequences in the sample, around three fifths were seen once. J is TRBJ2-1 and V is TRBV6-1, with no clear D. The sequence was collected from a male donor with esophageal squamous cell carcinoma. The sample taken for sequencing was esophageal tumor tissue. CDR3 bases: TGTGCCAGCAGTCCCGAGCAACACTACGGTTCCTACAATGAGCAGTTCTTC. It is translated as CASSPEQHYGSYNEQFF.